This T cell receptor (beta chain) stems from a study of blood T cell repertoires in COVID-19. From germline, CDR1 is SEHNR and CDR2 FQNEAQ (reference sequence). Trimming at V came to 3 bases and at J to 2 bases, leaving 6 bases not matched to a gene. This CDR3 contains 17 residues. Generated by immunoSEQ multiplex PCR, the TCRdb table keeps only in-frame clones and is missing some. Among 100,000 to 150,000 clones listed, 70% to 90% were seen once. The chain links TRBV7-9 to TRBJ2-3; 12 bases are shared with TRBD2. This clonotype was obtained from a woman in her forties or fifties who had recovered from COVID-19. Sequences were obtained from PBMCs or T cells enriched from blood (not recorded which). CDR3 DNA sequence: TGTGCCAGCAGCTTTTCTGGACTAGCGGGAAACACAGATACGCAGTATTTT. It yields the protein CASSFSGLAGNTDTQYF.